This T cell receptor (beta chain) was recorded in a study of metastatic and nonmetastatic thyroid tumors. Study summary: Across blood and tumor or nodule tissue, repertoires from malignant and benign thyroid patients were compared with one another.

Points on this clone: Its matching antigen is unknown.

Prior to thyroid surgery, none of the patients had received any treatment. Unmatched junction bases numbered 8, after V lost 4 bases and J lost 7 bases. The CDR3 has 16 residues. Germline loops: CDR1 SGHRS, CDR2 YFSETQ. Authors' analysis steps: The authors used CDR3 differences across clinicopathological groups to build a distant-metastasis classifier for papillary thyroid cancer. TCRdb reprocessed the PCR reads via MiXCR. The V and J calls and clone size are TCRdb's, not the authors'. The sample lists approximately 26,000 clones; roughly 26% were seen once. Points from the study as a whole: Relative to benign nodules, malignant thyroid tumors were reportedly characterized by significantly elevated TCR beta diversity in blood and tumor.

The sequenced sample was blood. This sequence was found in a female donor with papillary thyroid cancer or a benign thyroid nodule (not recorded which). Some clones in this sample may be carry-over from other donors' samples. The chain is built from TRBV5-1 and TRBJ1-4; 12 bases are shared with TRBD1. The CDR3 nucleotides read TGCGCCAGCAGCGTGGGACAGGGGGCTCATAGTGAAAAACTGTTTTTT. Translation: CASSVGQGAHSEKLFF. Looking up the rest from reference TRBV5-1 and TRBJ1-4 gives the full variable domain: KAGVTQTPRYLIKTRGQQVTLSCSPISGHRSVSWYQQTPGQGLQFLFEYFSETQRNKGNFPGRFSGRQFSNSRSEMNVSTLELGDSALYLCASSVGQGAHSEKLFFGSGTQLSVL.